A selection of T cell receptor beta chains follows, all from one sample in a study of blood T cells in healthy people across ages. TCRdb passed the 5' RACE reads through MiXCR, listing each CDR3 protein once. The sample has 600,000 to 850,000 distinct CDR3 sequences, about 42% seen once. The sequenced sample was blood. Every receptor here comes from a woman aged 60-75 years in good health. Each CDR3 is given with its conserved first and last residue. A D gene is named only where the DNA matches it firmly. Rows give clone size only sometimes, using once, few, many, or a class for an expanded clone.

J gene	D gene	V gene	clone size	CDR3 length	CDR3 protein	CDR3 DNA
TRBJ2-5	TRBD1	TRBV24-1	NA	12	CATSDQDREQYF	TGTGCCACCAGTGACCAGGACAGGGAGCAGTACTTC
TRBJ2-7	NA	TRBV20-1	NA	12	CSVPHNGLEQYF	TGCAGTGTTCCTCACAATGGGCTCGAGCAGTACTTC
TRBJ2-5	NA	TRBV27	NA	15	CASSPGWGNQGTQYF	TGTGCCAGCAGTCCAGGGTGGGGCAATCAGGGGACCCAGTACTTC
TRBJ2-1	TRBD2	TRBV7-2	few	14	CASQTSGGYNEQFF	TGTGCCAGCCAGACTAGCGGGGGTTACAATGAGCAGTTCTTC
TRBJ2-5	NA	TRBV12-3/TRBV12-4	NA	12	CASSFPLEAQYF	TGTGCCAGCAGTTTCCCCTTGGAGGCCCAGTACTTC
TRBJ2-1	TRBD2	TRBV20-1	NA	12	CSVGGGAVEQFF	TGCAGTGTTGGCGGGGGGGCCGTTGAGCAGTTCTTC
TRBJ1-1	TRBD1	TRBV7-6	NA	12	CASRTGLTEAFF	TGTGCCAGCAGGACAGGGTTGACTGAAGCTTTCTTT
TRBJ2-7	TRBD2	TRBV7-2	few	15	CASSLGGGRACEQYF	TGTGCCAGCAGCTTAGGTGGCGGGAGGGCCTGCGAGCAGTACTTC
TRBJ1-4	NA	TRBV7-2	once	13	CASSSRYGEKLFF	TGTGCCAGCAGCTCCCGATACGGTGAAAAACTGTTTTTT
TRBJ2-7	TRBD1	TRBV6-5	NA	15	CASSYSTGQGYEQYF	TGTGCCAGCAGTTACTCGACGGGACAGGGCTACGAGCAGTACTTC
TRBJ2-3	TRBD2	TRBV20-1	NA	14	CSAIPASGSDTQYF	TGCAGTGCTATTCCGGCTAGCGGGAGTGATACGCAGTATTTT
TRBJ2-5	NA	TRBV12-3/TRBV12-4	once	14	CACSRQDGQETQYF	TGTGCCTGCAGTCGCCAGGACGGCCAGGAGACCCAGTACTTC
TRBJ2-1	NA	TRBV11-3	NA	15	CASSLEESGWNEQFF	TGTGCCAGCAGCTTAGAGGAGTCTGGCTGGAATGAGCAGTTCTTC
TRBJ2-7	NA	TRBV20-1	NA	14	CSARDRTIPYEQYF	TGCAGTGCTAGAGATAGGACGATTCCCTACGAGCAGTACTTC
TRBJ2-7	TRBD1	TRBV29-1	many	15	CSTYTAQGNVNEQYF	TGCAGCACCTATACCGCACAGGGGAATGTAAACGAGCAGTACTTC
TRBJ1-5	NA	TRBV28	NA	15	CASSFGFLGNQPQHF	TGTGCCAGCAGTTTCGGGTTCTTGGGCAATCAGCCCCAGCATTTT
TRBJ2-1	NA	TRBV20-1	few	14	CSATRAALYNEQFF	TGCAGTGCTACCCGGGCCGCCCTATACAATGAGCAGTTCTTC
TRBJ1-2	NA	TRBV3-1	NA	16	CASSPSRGAANYGYTF	TGTGCCAGCAGCCCCTCAAGGGGCGCAGCTAACTATGGCTACACCTTC
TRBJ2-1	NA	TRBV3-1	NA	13	CASSQTSDNEQFF	TGTGCCAGCAGCCAGACTTCAGACAATGAGCAGTTCTTC
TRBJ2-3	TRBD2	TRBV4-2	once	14	CASRPQTSADTQYF	TGTGCCAGCAGACCCCAGACTAGCGCGGATACGCAGTATTTT
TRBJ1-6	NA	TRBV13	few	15	CASSRGEGDNSPLHF	TGTGCCAGCAGCCGGGGGGAGGGGGATAATTCACCCCTCCACTTT
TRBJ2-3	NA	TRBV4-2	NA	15	CASSQEASRVDTQYF	TGTGCCAGCAGCCAAGAGGCTAGCCGGGTAGATACGCAGTATTTT
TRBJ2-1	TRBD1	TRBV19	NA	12	CASRSRGHEQFF	TGTGCCAGTAGGTCCAGGGGGCATGAGCAGTTCTTC
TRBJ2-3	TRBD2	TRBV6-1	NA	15	CASSTSRGVTDTQYF	TGTGCCAGCAGTACCTCTCGGGGGGTCACAGATACGCAGTATTTT
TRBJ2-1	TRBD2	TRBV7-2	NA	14	CASSLVSREIEQFF	TGTGCCAGCAGCTTAGTTTCGCGGGAGATTGAGCAGTTCTTC
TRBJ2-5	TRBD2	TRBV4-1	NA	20	CASSPTYGLVGNPNQETQYF	TGCGCCAGCAGCCCTACTTACGGACTAGTGGGGAACCCAAACCAAGAGACCCAGTACTTC
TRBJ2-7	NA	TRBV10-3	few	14	CAIGIQIVGSEQYF	TGTGCCATCGGCATTCAAATCGTCGGGTCGGAGCAGTACTTC
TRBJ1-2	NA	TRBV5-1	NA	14	CASSYRTDLDGYTF	TGCGCCAGCAGTTACAGGACAGACCTCGATGGCTACACCTTC
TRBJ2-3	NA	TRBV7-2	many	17	CASSLVQGLRFTDTQYF	TGTGCCAGCAGCTTAGTTCAAGGCCTAAGGTTTACAGATACGCAGTATTTT
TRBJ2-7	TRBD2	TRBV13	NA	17	CASSRPRFLSGGYEQYF	TGTGCCAGCAGCCGACCCAGATTCCTCTCGGGAGGGTACGAGCAGTACTTC
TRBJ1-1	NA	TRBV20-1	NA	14	CSARNPGQVSGAFF	TGCAGTGCTAGAAATCCGGGACAAGTATCGGGAGCTTTCTTT
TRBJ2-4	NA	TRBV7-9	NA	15	CASSRQTGTPNEQYF	TGTGCCAGCAGCCGTCAAACCGGGACTCCCAATGAGCAGTACTTC
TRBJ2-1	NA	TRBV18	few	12	CASSPYGDEQFF	TGTGCCAGCTCACCATACGGGGATGAGCAGTTCTTC
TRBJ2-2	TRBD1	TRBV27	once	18	CASRSPPETGDRAGELFF	TGTGCCAGCAGATCCCCTCCCGAAACAGGGGATCGTGCCGGGGAGCTGTTTTTT
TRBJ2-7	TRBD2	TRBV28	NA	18	CACSLFLGLAGTSYEQYF	TGTGCCTGCAGTTTATTCCTCGGACTAGCGGGGACCTCCTACGAGCAGTACTTC
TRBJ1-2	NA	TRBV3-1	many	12	CASSQDNYGYTF	TGTGCCAGCAGCCAAGATAACTATGGCTACACCTTC
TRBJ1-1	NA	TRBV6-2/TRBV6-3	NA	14	CASNENREIGEAFF	TGTGCCAGCAACGAGAACAGGGAGATCGGTGAAGCTTTCTTT
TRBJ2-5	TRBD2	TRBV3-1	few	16	CASSPTSGGALKTQYF	TGTGCCAGCAGCCCCACTAGCGGGGGGGCTTTGAAGACCCAGTACTTC
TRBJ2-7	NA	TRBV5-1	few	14	CASSPDGSSYEQYF	TGCGCCAGCAGCCCGGACGGGTCCTCCTACGAGCAGTACTTC
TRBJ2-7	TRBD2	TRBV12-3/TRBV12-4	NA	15	CASSFRTSGGGEQYF	TGTGCCAGCAGTTTTCGAACTAGCGGGGGAGGGGAGCAGTACTTC
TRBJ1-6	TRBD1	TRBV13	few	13	CASSLTGVSPLHF	TGTGCCAGCAGCTTAACAGGGGTTTCACCCCTCCACTTT
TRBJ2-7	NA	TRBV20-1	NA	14	CSARPGGRSHEQYF	TGCAGTGCTCGCCCGGGGGGCCGCTCCCACGAGCAGTACTTC
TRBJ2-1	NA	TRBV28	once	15	CASSSQEPDYNEQFF	TGTGCCAGCAGTTCTCAGGAACCAGACTACAATGAGCAGTTCTTC
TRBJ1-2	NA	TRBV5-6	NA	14	CASSLAGLNYGYTF	TGTGCCAGCAGTCTCGCAGGGCTGAACTATGGCTACACCTTC